The 32 T cell receptor beta chains listed next were all sequenced from one sample in a study of T cell responses to AZD1222 COVID-19 vaccine. The assay was immunoSEQ multiplex PCR, and TCRdb's table has in-frame clones only and misses some. The sample shows more than 95,000 clones, around 90% of them seen only once. This material consisted of peripheral blood, taken on day 0 of AZD1222 vaccination. The receptors come from an adult in good health.

The CDR3 loop reads CASSVSGTVNSPLHF. In nucleotides, the CDR3 is TGTGCCAGCAGCGTTTCCGGGACGGTCAATTCACCCCTCCACTTT. This sequence joins TRBV9 and TRBJ1-6; TRBD1 is a possible D gene (5 bases). With 2 bases removed from V and 7 bases from J, the gap between germline ends came to 13 bases. Germline lookup yields CDR1 SGDLS and CDR2 YYNGEE. The CDR3 totals 15 residues.

The chain uses TRBV5-1 and TRBJ1-5; D may be TRBD1 (6 bases). CDR1 SGHRS and CDR2 YFSETQ come from the germline V gene. The CDR3 spans 14 residues. Trimming stripped 0 bases from V and 7 bases from J, with 11 bases between. The CDR3 spells CASSLEGHPQPQHF. The CDR3 nucleotides are TGCGCCAGCAGCTTGGAGGGACATCCCCAGCCCCAGCATTTT.

This chain connects TRBV24-1 to TRBJ1-5; D is ambiguous. Germline CDR1 reads KGHDR; CDR2 reads SFDVKD. CDR3 length equals 12 residues. Trimming removed 0 bases from V and 9 bases from J, with 5 bases in between. This CDR3 reads CATSDLGVPQHF. The CDR3, as DNA: TGTGCCACCAGTGATTTGGGGGTGCCCCAGCATTTT.

The V call is TRBV7-2, the J call TRBJ2-7; TRBD1 agrees at 11 bases. Germline trimming cut 1 base from V and 3 bases from J; bases unmatched to any gene: 2. This CDR3 is 15 amino acids long. Germline-derived CDR1 and CDR2 are SGHTA and FQGNSA. The CDR3 protein is CASSLGGTGGYEQYF. In DNA form, the CDR3 reads TGTGCCAGCAGCTTAGGGGGGACAGGGGGCTACGAGCAGTACTTC.

Many counts were recorded for this clone. The rearrangement uses TRBV5-6 and TRBJ1-1, with D unclear. V shed 0 bases and J shed 4 bases, with 7 bases lying between them. The CDR3 contains 13 residues. Germline values: CDR1 SGHDT, CDR2 YYEEEE. Written as DNA, the CDR3 is TGTGCCAGCAGCTTGGGTTGGGGCACTGAAGCTTTCTTT. Protein product: CASSLGWGTEAFF. The entire variable domain, with the rest obtained from reference TRBV5-6 and TRBJ1-1, is as follows: DAGVTQSPTHLIKTRGQQVTLRCSPKSGHDTVSWYQQALGQGPQFIFQYYEEEERQRGNFPDRFSGHQFPNYSSELNVNALLLGDSALYLCASSLGWGTEAFFGQGTRLTVV.

The V and J genes are TRBV4-2 and TRBJ2-1, with TRBD2 as a possible D gene (5 bases). The V end was cut by 1 base, the J end by 1 base, with 11 bases between. CDR3 size: 16 residues. Germline V CDR1 and CDR2: LGHNA, YNFKEQ. For the CDR3, the DNA is TGTGCCAGCAGCCAAGTTGTAGGGAGTTCCTACAATGAGCAGTTCTTC. Residues: CASSQVVGSSYNEQFF.

The chain has TRBV3-1 (or the pseudogene TRBV3-2) and TRBJ2-7, with 7 bases fitting TRBD2. The ends lost 4 bases at V and 4 bases at J; junction bases unmatched: 1. The germline CDR1 and CDR2 sequences are LGHDT and YNNKEL (reference sequence). The CDR3 contains 12 residues. The DNA for the CDR3 is TGTGCCAGCAGCCTTAGCGGGTACGAGCAGTACTTC. Translation: CASSLSGYEQYF.

V is TRBV6-5 and J is TRBJ2-7, with D unresolved. CDR3 length: 14 amino acids. Germline CDR1 and CDR2: MNHEY and SVGAGI. V was cut by 3 bases and J by 3 bases, with 12 bases left in between. The CDR3 loop reads CASSYSRPDYEQYF. Here the CDR3 DNA reads TGTGCCAGCAGTTATTCTCGGCCGGACTACGAGCAGTACTTC.

This clone has a single count. This chain links TRBV9 with TRBJ2-1, with 7 positions matching TRBD1. Germline V gives CDR1 SGDLS, CDR2 YYNGEE. The V and J ends lost 0 bases and 8 bases, in that order; junction bases with no gene match: 8. The CDR3 loop spans 15 amino acids. In DNA, the CDR3 is TGTGCCAGCAGCGTAGGACAGGACAGGATCTATGAGCAGTTCTTC. The encoded protein is CASSVGQDRIYEQFF.

CDR3 coding DNA: TGTGCCAGTAGTATAGGTAAAGTTTCCTTCACTGAAGCTTTCTTT. Amino acid sequence: CASSIGKVSFTEAFF. V usage is TRBV19 and J usage is TRBJ1-1; D ambiguous. CDR1 and CDR2 (germline): LNHDA, SQIVND (reference sequence). Between the trimmed V and J ends, which lost 1 base and 4 bases, there was a span of 13 bases. The CDR3 is 15 residues long.

V is TRBV4-3 and J is TRBJ1-2; D ambiguous. Germline V lookup: CDR1 LGHNA, CDR2 YSLEER. The CDR3 runs to 15 residues. V gave up 1 base and J gave up 1 base, with 10 bases separating them. Here the CDR3 DNA reads TGCGCCAGCAGCCAAGCCTCCCCGAGTAACTATGGCTACACCTTC. The encoded protein is CASSQASPSNYGYTF.

V usage is TRBV7-2 and J usage is TRBJ1-4; 9 nucleotides agree with TRBD1. Trimming cost V 5 bases and J 8 bases; bases outside gene matches: 15. Per the germline V gene, CDR1 is SGHTA and CDR2 is FQGNSA. The CDR3 is 17 residues long. The CDR3 spells CASSPLRTGTGMEKLFF. CDR3 DNA: TGTGCCAGCAGCCCACTTCGTACCGGGACAGGGATGGAAAAACTGTTTTTT.

The chain has TRBV2 and TRBJ2-2; D uncertain. This CDR3 comprises 14 residues. Germline lookup yields CDR1 SNHLY and CDR2 FYNNEI. Trimming removed 5 bases at V and 6 bases at J, with 13 bases between. CDR3 loop: CASSSSLGSGELFF. The CDR3 nucleotides read TGTGCCAGCAGTTCCTCCCTGGGATCCGGGGAGCTGTTTTTT.

The table lists this clone with a count of one. V gene TRBV6-2 or TRBV6-3 combines with J gene TRBJ2-7, with 9 bases matching TRBD2. V was pared by 5 bases and J by 2 bases, with 7 bases of the junction left unmatched. Germline V gives CDR1 MNHEY, CDR2 SVGEGT. CDR3 length: 15 residues. The CDR3 DNA reads TGTGCCAGCAGTACCGGGACTAGCTCGACCTACGAGCAGTACTTC. Protein product: CASSTGTSSTYEQYF.

The chain carries TRBV13 and TRBJ1-5; tentatively, D is TRBD1 (5 bases). In germline, CDR1 is PRHDT, CDR2 FYEKMQ (reference sequence). Between the trimmed V and J ends, which lost 5 bases and 7 bases, there was a span of 18 bases. This CDR3 spans 15 amino acids. CDR3 nucleotide sequence: TGTGCCAGCAGCCTCAGCGGGGGGTTCCGGCAGCCCCAGCATTTT. Translated, it gives CASSLSGGFRQPQHF.

The J gene is TRBJ1-1, the V gene TRBV7-8; D uncertain. V gave up 2 bases and J gave up 0 bases, with 4 bases separating them. The CDR3 consists of 13 residues. Per the germline V gene, CDR1 is SGHVS and CDR2 is FQNEAQ. The CDR3 reads CASSLTMNTEAFF. Written as DNA, the CDR3 is TGTGCCAGCAGCTTAACCATGAACACTGAAGCTTTCTTT.

The gene calls are TRBV5-4 and TRBJ1-1; D is uncertain. The CDR3 is 14 residues long. V lost 0 bases, J lost 4 bases, and 10 bases lay in between. CDR1 is SGHNT, CDR2 YYREEE, per germline (reference sequence). The CDR3 bases are TGTGCCAGCAGCTTGGAGAGCAGGCTCACTGAAGCTTTCTTT. It translates to CASSLESRLTEAFF. The full variable domain, with the rest looked up from reference TRBV5-4 and TRBJ1-1, is ETGVTQSPTHLIKTRGQQVTLRCSSQSGHNTVSWYQQALGQGPQFIFQYYREEENGRGNFPPRFSGLQFPNYSSELNVNALELDDSALYLCASSLESRLTEAFFGQGTRLTVV.

CDR3 nucleotide sequence: TGTGCCAGCAGCCAAGAGGCCCAGAACACTGAAGCTTTCTTT. This codes for CASSQEAQNTEAFF. The gene calls are TRBV3-1 (or the pseudogene TRBV3-2) and TRBJ1-1, with D unresolved. Germline-derived CDR1 and CDR2 are LGHDT and YNNKEL (reference sequence). CDR3 length: 14 residues. V lost 0 bases and J lost 1, with 6 bases in between.

In this sample, this clone turned up a few times. The genes are TRBV19 and TRBJ1-1; TRBD1 aligns across 8 bases. Germline values: CDR1 LNHDA, CDR2 SQIVND (reference sequence). The CDR3 runs 16 residues. The V and J ends lost 2 bases and 3 bases, in that order; junction bases with no gene match: 8. The CDR3 loop reads CASSILPGGLDTEAFF. The CDR3 DNA reads as TGTGCCAGTAGTATACTACCAGGGGGCTTGGACACTGAAGCTTTCTTT.

The chain couples TRBV7-2 to TRBJ2-3; D is unclear. CDR3 length equals 15 residues. With 4 bases removed from V and 2 bases from J, the gap between germline ends came to 13 bases. CDR1 SGHTA and CDR2 FQGNSA come from the germline V gene. CDR3: CASSSAATYTDTQYF. CDR3 nucleotides: TGTGCCAGCAGCTCCGCCGCCACTTACACAGATACGCAGTATTTT.

This chain links TRBV9 with TRBJ2-7, with 7 bases that match TRBD2. The CDR3 runs to 14 residues. Germline lookup yields CDR1 SGDLS and CDR2 YYNGEE. V dropped 3 bases and J dropped 1; count of bases not matched to a gene: 4. This CDR3 is CASSETSRSYEQYF. In DNA, the CDR3 is TGTGCCAGCAGCGAGACTAGCCGATCCTACGAGCAGTACTTC.

The J gene is TRBJ1-3, the V gene TRBV9, with D possibly matching TRBD1 (5 bases). Deletions cut 3 bases from V and 4 bases from J, with 11 bases between. The CDR3 consists of 14 residues. Germline-derived CDR1 and CDR2 are SGDLS and YYNGEE. The CDR3 region is CASSARVAGNTIYF. CDR3 DNA: TGTGCCAGCAGCGCCAGGGTAGCAGGAAACACCATATATTTT.

A remark on this clone: The sample has other DNA sequences that encode this CDR3 too. V and J are TRBV7-2 and TRBJ1-3; possible D gene TRBD1, 5 bases. V was trimmed by 2 bases and J by 4 bases, leaving 12 bases between them. Germline CDR1 SGHTA, CDR2 FQGNSA. This CDR3 is built from 15 residues. CDR3 protein: CASSLSGPSGNTIYF. CDR3 nucleotide sequence: TGTGCCAGCAGCTTATCGGGGCCATCAGGAAACACCATATATTTT.

The CDR3 is CASSLDQGNYEQYF. As DNA, the CDR3 is TGTGCCAGCAGCTTGGATCAGGGGAACTACGAGCAGTACTTC. The V call is TRBV5-4, the J call TRBJ2-7, with D perhaps matching TRBD1 (6 bases). The V and J ends lost 0 bases and 3 bases respectively, with 10 bases between them. The CDR3 spans 14 residues. CDR1 is SGHNT and CDR2 is YYREEE in the germline V gene (reference sequence). The whole variable domain, filled in from reference TRBV5-4 and TRBJ2-7, reads ETGVTQSPTHLIKTRGQQVTLRCSSQSGHNTVSWYQQALGQGPQFIFQYYREEENGRGNFPPRFSGLQFPNYSSELNVNALELDDSALYLCASSLDQGNYEQYFGPGTRLTVT.

The chain couples TRBV4-1 to TRBJ1-2; a weak D match, TRBD1 (5 bases). Trimming removed 7 bases at V and 5 bases at J, with 20 bases between. The CDR3 covers 15 residues. Germline CDR1 is MGHRA and CDR2 is YSYEKL. As DNA, the CDR3 is TGCGCCAGCAACCCTGCGGACGGGGGGATATATGGCTACACCTTC. Translated, it gives CASNPADGGIYGYTF.

The V call is TRBV5-4, the J call TRBJ1-2, with no clear D. This CDR3 spans 14 amino acids. Germline V gene data show CDR1 as SGHNT and CDR2 as YYREEE (reference sequence). V was clipped by 0 bases and J by 6 bases, with 12 bases between them. The CDR3 loop is CASSLDPGVDGYTF. CDR3 sequence (DNA): TGTGCCAGCAGCTTGGACCCCGGAGTTGATGGCTACACCTTC.

V gene TRBV5-1 combines with J gene TRBJ2-7; TRBD2 matches at 8 bases. V was clipped by 0 bases and J by 2 bases; unmatched bases: 4. This CDR3 has 15 residues. The germline CDR1 and CDR2 sequences are SGHRS and YFSETQ. The CDR3 is CASSLGPGGTYEQYF. CDR3 bases: TGCGCCAGCAGCTTGGGACCGGGAGGGACCTACGAGCAGTACTTC.

This clone came up once. The rearrangement joins TRBV28 to TRBJ1-2, with D uncertain. The length of the CDR3 is 16 residues. CDR1 is MDHEN, CDR2 SYDVKM, per germline. V was clipped by 6 bases and J by 2 bases, with 19 bases between them. The CDR3 bases are TGTGCCAGCAGCCCCCGCCCCTCGGTGGTAAACTATGGCTACACCTTC. Amino acids: CASSPRPSVVNYGYTF.

The V call is TRBV19, the J call TRBJ1-1, with D uncertain. Germline CDR1 reads LNHDA; CDR2 reads SQIVND (reference sequence). The CDR3 covers 13 residues. V lost 3 bases and J lost 2, with 7 bases in between. CDR3 bases: TGTGCCAGTAGTATTAACCCCAACACTGAAGCTTTCTTT. Translating it yields CASSINPNTEAFF.

The chain couples TRBV11-2 to TRBJ1-5; weak D call: TRBD1 (5 bases). With 2 bases removed from V and 2 bases from J, the gap between germline ends came to 13 bases. The germline V gene has CDR1 SGHAT and CDR2 FQNNGV. This CDR3 has 16 amino acids. Written as DNA, the CDR3 is TGTGCCAGCAGCTTAACTGGGGCTGGGGGCAATCAGCCCCAGCATTTT. Amino acid sequence: CASSLTGAGGNQPQHF.

V is TRBV9 and J is TRBJ1-6; 7 bases are a match to TRBD1. The CDR3 is 15 residues long. The germline CDR1 and CDR2 sequences are SGDLS and YYNGEE. V was pared by 1 base and J by 5 bases, with 3 bases of the junction left unmatched. CDR3 in amino acids: CASSVMGQNNSPLHF. The CDR3 nucleotides read TGTGCCAGCAGCGTAATGGGACAGAATAATTCACCCCTCCACTTT.

The gene calls are TRBV7-9 and TRBJ2-7, with D perhaps TRBD1 or TRBD2 (5 bases each). This CDR3 contains 14 residues. The germline gives CDR1 SEHNR, CDR2 FQNEAQ (reference sequence). V shed 5 bases and J shed 4 bases, with 15 bases lying between them. The CDR3 sequence: CASSTGPEGYEQYF. In DNA form, the CDR3 reads TGTGCCAGCAGCACCGGACCCGAGGGGTACGAGCAGTACTTC.